This T cell receptor beta chain derives from a study of blood T cell repertoires in COVID-19. Turning to the study itself: Sites across the United States, Italy and Spain contributed samples from acute and convalescent COVID-19. In each case, the material was cDNA or gDNA derived from T cells, B-cell-depleted T cells, or PBMCs.

In the original processing: Amplification with reference gene primers provided the estimates of nucleated cell counts. This table comes from immunoSEQ multiplex PCR, and its TCRdb copy is limited to in-frame clones, with some not included. V and J calls and clone size follow that table, whereas D and trimming were derived from the DNA. The sample lists approximately 100,000 clones, around 82% occurring once. The CDR3 has 11 amino acids. Germline loops: CDR1 LGHDT, CDR2 YNNKEL (reference sequence). V shed 9 bases and J 3 bases; nucleotides not matched to a gene: 0. The TCR comes from a human donor in a cohort sampled during active COVID-19. V is TRBV3-1 (or the pseudogene TRBV3-2) and J is TRBJ2-7, with 9 bases lining up with TRBD2. The sequenced sample consisted of peripheral blood. The CDR3: CARRGGYEQYF. CDR3 in DNA: TGTGCCAGGCGGGGGGGCTACGAGCAGTACTTC.